The rows below give T cell receptor beta chains drawn from one sample of a study of blood T cell repertoires in COVID-19. TCRdb keeps only in-frame clones here, not all; method: immunoSEQ multiplex PCR. The sample consists of about 320,000 clones, about nine tenths of them appearing once. Specimen: PBMCs or T cells enriched from blood (not recorded which). These receptors were collected from a man in his 60s who had recovered from COVID-19. Both conserved end residues are part of each CDR3. A D gene is named only where the DNA matches it firmly. Size is stated for part of the rows, as once, few or many counts, or as a class when the clone is expanded.

>TRBV3-1/TRBV3-2|TRBD2|TRBJ2-7|NA
TGTGCCAGCAGCCAACCTCCCAGCGGGAGTGGTGAGCAGTACTTC
CASSQPPSGSGEQYF
>TRBV9|NA|TRBJ2-5|NA
TGTGCCAGCAGCGTAGAGGGCAGGGGAGGGGAGACCCAGTACTTC
CASSVEGRGGETQYF
>TRBV12-3/TRBV12-4|NA|TRBJ1-1|NA
TGTGCCAGCAGTTTAAACAGGCCCACTGAAGCTTTCTTT
CASSLNRPTEAFF
>TRBV5-1|TRBD1|TRBJ2-2|once
TGCGCCAGCAGCCCAGACAGGGGATCCGGGGAGCTGTTTTTT
CASSPDRGSGELFF
>TRBV7-9|NA|TRBJ1-3|NA
TGTGCCAGCAGCTCGGACACTCCGAGCTCTGGAAACACCATATATTTT
CASSSDTPSSGNTIYF
>TRBV7-9|NA|TRBJ1-4|NA
TGTGCCAGCAGCTTCCAGGGCCTTGGGGAAAAACTGTTTTTT
CASSFQGLGEKLFF
>TRBV3-1/TRBV3-2|NA|TRBJ2-1|NA
TGTGCCAGCAGCCGGAACTCAATGGAGAATGAGCAGTTCTTC
CASSRNSMENEQFF
>TRBV7-2|TRBD2|TRBJ2-7|NA
TGTGCCAGCAGCTTAGGACTAGCGGGAGTTTCCTACGAGCAGTACTTC
CASSLGLAGVSYEQYF
>TRBV27|NA|TRBJ2-3|NA
TGTGCCAGCAGTTTAGGAGGGCCAGGGAAGGCAGATACGCAGTATTTT
CASSLGGPGKADTQYF
>TRBV28|NA|TRBJ1-1|NA
TGTGCCAGCAGTTCATACCACAGGGTGAACACTGAAGCTTTCTTT
CASSSYHRVNTEAFF
>TRBV7-8|TRBD1|TRBJ1-2|NA
TGTGCCAGCAGCTTAGGGGCTGCCGGGACAGGGCCCTTTTCAGGAGGCTACACCTTC
CASSLGAAGTGPFSGGYTF
>TRBV28|TRBD2|TRBJ2-5|NA
TGTGCCAGCAGCCCGGGAGGACTAGCGGGAGGCGGCGAGACCCAGTACTTC
CASSPGGLAGGGETQYF
>TRBV28|TRBD2|TRBJ2-1|NA
TGTGCCAGCAGTTTAGCTAGCGGAAATTACAATGAGCAGTTCTTC
CASSLASGNYNEQFF
>TRBV28|NA|TRBJ2-7|NA
TGTGCCAGCAGTGCCCAGTATGAGGCCCTGGCCTACGAGCAGTACTTC
CASSAQYEALAYEQYF
>TRBV19|NA|TRBJ1-5|once
TGTGCCAGTAGCCAGGGAAGAAATCCTCAGCCCCAGCATTTT
CASSQGRNPQPQHF
>TRBV10-3|TRBD1|TRBJ2-5|NA
TGTGCCATCAGTGAACAGGGGGGACGAGAGACCCAGTACTTC
CAISEQGGRETQYF
>TRBV10-3|NA|TRBJ1-5|NA
TGTGCCATCGGAGGGGCCTCCAATCAGCCCCAGCATTTT
CAIGGASNQPQHF
>TRBV18|TRBD1|TRBJ2-7|few
TGTGCCAGCTCACCTCGGACAGGGGTTTCCTACGAGCAGTACTTC
CASSPRTGVSYEQYF
>TRBV6-2/TRBV6-3|NA|TRBJ1-5|NA
TGTGCCAGCAGTTACAGGCAGGGGTTGGGGCAGCCCCAGCATTTT
CASSYRQGLGQPQHF
>TRBV24-1|NA|TRBJ2-2|once
TGTGCCACCAGTGATTTGCGGTCCAGGGGGAACACCGGGGAGCTGTTTTTT
CATSDLRSRGNTGELFF
>TRBV29-1|NA|TRBJ2-3|NA
TGCAGCGTGGACGACAGGAGCACAGATACGCAGTATTTT
CSVDDRSTDTQYF
>TRBV18|TRBD1|TRBJ1-1|few
TGTGCCAGCTCGGGACAGGGAATAGGTACTGAAGCTTTCTTT
CASSGQGIGTEAFF
>TRBV9|NA|TRBJ2-1|once
TGTGCCAGCAGCGTAGGGCAGGAGGCCGAATACAATGAGCAGTTCTTC
CASSVGQEAEYNEQFF
>TRBV7-7|NA|TRBJ1-6|NA
TGTGCTAGCAGCTTAGACATTAATTCACCCCTCCACTTT
CASSLDINSPLHF
>TRBV12-3/TRBV12-4|TRBD1|TRBJ1-2|NA
TGTGCCAGCAGAGCCCGACAGGGGAGTCGCTACACCTTC
CASRARQGSRYTF
>TRBV19|TRBD1|TRBJ2-1|NA
TGTGCCAGTAGTATCGGGGGACAGGGGACTAATGAGCAGTTCTTC
CASSIGGQGTNEQFF
>TRBV11-2|NA|TRBJ2-1|NA
TGTGCCAGCAGCTTTCAGGATGAGCAGTTCTTC
CASSFQDEQFF
>TRBV30|NA|TRBJ1-1|NA
TGTGCCTGGAGTGTACTAACTGAAGCTTTCTTT
CAWSVLTEAFF
>TRBV11-1|NA|TRBJ2-1|NA
TGTGCCAGCAGCTACCCCAACCGGAAGCGGTACAATGAGCAGTTCTTC
CASSYPNRKRYNEQFF
>TRBV30|NA|TRBJ1-1|NA
TGTGCCTGGAGTGTAGACTATATGAACACTGAAGCTTTCTTT
CAWSVDYMNTEAFF
>TRBV28|NA|TRBJ2-5|NA
TGTGCCAGCAGTTTAGGCCCTGCCCAGTACTTC
CASSLGPAQYF
>TRBV12-3/TRBV12-4|NA|TRBJ1-1|NA
TGTGCCAGCAGTTTACCGGGTCCCCCTGAAGCTTTCTTT
CASSLPGPPEAFF
>TRBV28|TRBD1|TRBJ1-1|NA
TGTGCCAGCAGTCGGACAGGGCTGGTGACTGAAGCTTTCTTT
CASSRTGLVTEAFF
>TRBV7-9|TRBD1|TRBJ1-1|NA
TGTGCCAGCAGCTTAGCCGGACAGGGTGGAACTGAAGCTTTCTTT
CASSLAGQGGTEAFF
>TRBV6-5|NA|TRBJ1-1|NA
TGTGCCAGCAGTTACGTAGGGGGAAGGACTGAAGCTTTCTTT
CASSYVGGRTEAFF
>TRBV19|TRBD2|TRBJ2-2|NA
TGTGCCAGTAGTATTAGCGGGAGCTTCGGCGGGGAGCTGTTTTTT
CASSISGSFGGELFF
>TRBV18|TRBD1|TRBJ2-7|once
TGTGCCAGCTCAGCAGACGGGACAGGGGGCGCGAACGATTACTACGAGCAGTACTTC
CASSADGTGGANDYYEQYF
>TRBV9|TRBD1|TRBJ2-5|NA
TGTGCCAGCACCGGACAGGGCTTGGGGGAGACCCAGTACTTC
CASTGQGLGETQYF
>TRBV7-8|NA|TRBJ2-7|many
TGTGCCAGCAGCTTTTCATCAGGGCGAGCCTACGAGCAGTACTTC
CASSFSSGRAYEQYF
>TRBV27|NA|TRBJ2-1|NA
TGTGCCAGCAGATCGGACAGATCCTCCTACAATGAGCAGTTCTTC
CASRSDRSSYNEQFF
>TRBV7-9|TRBD2|TRBJ2-2|NA
TGTGCCAGCAGCTCGGGGACTAAACTCACCGGGGAGCTGTTTTTT
CASSSGTKLTGELFF
>TRBV7-2|TRBD2|TRBJ2-2|once
TGTGCCAGCAGTACTGGACTAGCGGGAGCCACCGGGGAGCTGTTTTTT
CASSTGLAGATGELFF
>TRBV7-6|NA|TRBJ2-2|NA
TGTGCCAGCAGCAATTACGGGACAATGAACACCGGGGAGCTGTTTTTT
CASSNYGTMNTGELFF
>TRBV11-2|TRBD2|TRBJ2-1|NA
TGTGCCAGCAGCCGTGGAGGGGCGGGAGCCATTGAGCAGTTCTTC
CASSRGGAGAIEQFF
>TRBV23-1|TRBD1|TRBJ2-7|once
TGCGCCAGCAGTCTTGAGACAGGGACCTACGAGCAGTACTTC
CASSLETGTYEQYF
>TRBV5-1|TRBD2|TRBJ2-1|NA
TGCGCCAGCAGCTTGATACTAGCGGACCTGGCGGGGCAGTTCTTC
CASSLILADLAGQFF
>TRBV18|NA|TRBJ1-5|NA
TGTGCCAGCTCACCACCTTCTGGACAGCTCAATCAGCCCCAGCATTTT
CASSPPSGQLNQPQHF
>TRBV4-2|TRBD2|TRBJ2-7|NA
TGTGCCAGCAGCCAAAAGACTAGCGGGGGAGGTTACGAGCAGTACTTC
CASSQKTSGGGYEQYF
>TRBV11-3|TRBD1|TRBJ2-7|NA
TGTGCCAGCAGCCCCGGGACAGCTTCCAACGAGCAGTACTTC
CASSPGTASNEQYF
>TRBV9|NA|TRBJ1-1|NA
TGTGCCAGCAGCGAACGACAGGAAAGGACTGAAGCTTTCTTT
CASSERQERTEAFF